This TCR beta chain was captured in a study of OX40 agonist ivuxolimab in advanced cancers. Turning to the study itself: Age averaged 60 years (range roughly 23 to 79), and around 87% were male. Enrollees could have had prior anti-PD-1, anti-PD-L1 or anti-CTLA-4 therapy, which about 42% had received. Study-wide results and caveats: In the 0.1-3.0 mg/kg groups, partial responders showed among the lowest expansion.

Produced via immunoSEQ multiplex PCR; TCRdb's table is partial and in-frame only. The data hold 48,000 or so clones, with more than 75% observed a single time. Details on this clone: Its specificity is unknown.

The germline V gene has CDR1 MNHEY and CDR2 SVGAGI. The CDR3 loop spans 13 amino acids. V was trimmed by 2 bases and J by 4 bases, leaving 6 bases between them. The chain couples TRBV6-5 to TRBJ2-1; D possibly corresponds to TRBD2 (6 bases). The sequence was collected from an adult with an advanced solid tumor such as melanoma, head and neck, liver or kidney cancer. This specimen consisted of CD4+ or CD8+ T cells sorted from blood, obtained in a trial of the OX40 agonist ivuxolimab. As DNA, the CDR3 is TGTGCCAGCAGTTACGGAGGGTACAATGAGCAGTTCTTC. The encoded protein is CASSYGGYNEQFF.